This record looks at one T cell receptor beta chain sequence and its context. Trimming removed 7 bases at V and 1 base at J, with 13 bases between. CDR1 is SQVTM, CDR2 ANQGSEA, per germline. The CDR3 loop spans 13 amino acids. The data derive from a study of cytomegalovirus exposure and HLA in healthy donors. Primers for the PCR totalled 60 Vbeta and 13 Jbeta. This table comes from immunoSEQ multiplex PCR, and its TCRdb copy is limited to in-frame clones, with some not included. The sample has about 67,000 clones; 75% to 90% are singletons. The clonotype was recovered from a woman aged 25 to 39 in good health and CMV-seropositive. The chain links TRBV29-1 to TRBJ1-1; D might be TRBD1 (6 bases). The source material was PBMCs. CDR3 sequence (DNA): TGCAGCGGGCGCAGGGACACGAACACTGAAGCTTTCTTT. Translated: CSGRRDTNTEAFF. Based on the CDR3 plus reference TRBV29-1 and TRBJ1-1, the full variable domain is SAVISQKPSRDICQRGTSLTIQCQVDSQVTMMFWYRQQPGQSLTLIATANQGSEATYESGFVIDKFPISRPNLTFSTLTVSNMSPEDSSIYLCSGRRDTNTEAFFGQGTRLTVV.